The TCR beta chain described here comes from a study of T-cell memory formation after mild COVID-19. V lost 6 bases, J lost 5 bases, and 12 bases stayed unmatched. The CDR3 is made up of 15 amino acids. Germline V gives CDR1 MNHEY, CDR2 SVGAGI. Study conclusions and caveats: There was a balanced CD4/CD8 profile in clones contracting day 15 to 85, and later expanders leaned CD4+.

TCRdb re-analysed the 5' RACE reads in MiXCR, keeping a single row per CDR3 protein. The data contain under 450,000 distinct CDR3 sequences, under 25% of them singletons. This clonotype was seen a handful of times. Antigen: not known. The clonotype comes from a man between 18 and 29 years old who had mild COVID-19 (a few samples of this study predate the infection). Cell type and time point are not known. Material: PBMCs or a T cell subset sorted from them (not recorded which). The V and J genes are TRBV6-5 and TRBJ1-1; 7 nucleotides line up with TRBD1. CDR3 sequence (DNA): TGTGCCAGCAGACTGACTTCGACAGGGACTACTGAAGCTTTCTTT. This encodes CASRLTSTGTTEAFF.